This TCR beta chain was documented in a study of CD8 T cells in Susac syndrome. About the study: Patients with Susac syndrome were, at the time of blood collection, therapy-naive, maintained on corticosteroids, or maintained on intravenous immunoglobulin alone.

Comments on this clonotype: The target antigen is unknown.

Study-wide results and caveats: Clonal expansion was not observed in the Susac syndrome CD4+ T cell repertoires.

An input of about 0.5 to 1 ug of RNA was subjected to reverse transcription using random hexamers. MiXCR, applied by TCRdb to the immunoSEQ multiplex PCR reads, yields one record per CDR3 protein. Among tens of thousands of distinct CDR3 sequences listed, 93% were seen once. The V segment lost 5 bases and the J segment 3 bases; nucleotides outside the gene matches: 6. In germline, CDR1 is SGHVS, CDR2 FQNEAQ. CDR3 size: 15 residues. The sample comprised CD4+ T cells from PBMCs. This receptor was obtained from a human donor with Susac syndrome. The genes are TRBV7-8 and TRBJ2-7; 11 nucleotides line up with TRBD2. The CDR3 loop is CASSASTSGGYEQYF. CDR3 DNA sequence: TGTGCCAGCAGCGCCTCAACTAGCGGGGGCTACGAGCAGTACTTC. The whole variable domain, remainder taken from reference TRBV7-8 and TRBJ2-7, is GAGVSQSPRYKVAKRGQDVALRCDPISGHVSLFWYQQALGQGPEFLTYFQNEAQLDKSGLPSDRFFAERPEGSVSTLKIQRTQQEDSAVYLCASSASTSGGYEQYFGPGTRLTVT.